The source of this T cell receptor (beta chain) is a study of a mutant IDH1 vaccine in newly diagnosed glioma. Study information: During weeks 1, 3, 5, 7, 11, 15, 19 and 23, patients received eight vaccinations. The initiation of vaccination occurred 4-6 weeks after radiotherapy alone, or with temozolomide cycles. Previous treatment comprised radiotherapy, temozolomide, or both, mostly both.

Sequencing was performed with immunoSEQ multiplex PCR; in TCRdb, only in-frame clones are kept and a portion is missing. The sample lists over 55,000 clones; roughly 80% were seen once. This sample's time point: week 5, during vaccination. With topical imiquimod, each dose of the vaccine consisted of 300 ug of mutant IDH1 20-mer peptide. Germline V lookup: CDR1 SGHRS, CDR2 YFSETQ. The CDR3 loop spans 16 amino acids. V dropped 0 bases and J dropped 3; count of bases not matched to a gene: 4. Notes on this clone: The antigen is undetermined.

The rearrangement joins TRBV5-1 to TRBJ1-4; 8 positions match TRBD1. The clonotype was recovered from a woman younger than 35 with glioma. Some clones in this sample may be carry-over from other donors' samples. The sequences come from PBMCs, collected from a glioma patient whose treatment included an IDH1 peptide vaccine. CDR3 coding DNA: TGCGCCAGCAGCTTGGGGGACAGGTCAGCTAATGAAAAACTGTTTTTT. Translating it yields CASSLGDRSANEKLFF.